This entry features one TCR beta chain sequence. The antigen is unknown. The data were obtained in a study of cytomegalovirus exposure and HLA in healthy donors. Study results and limitations: In a later analysis, common viral pathogens appeared linked to several of the most significant clusters. Apparent HLA restriction characterized most CMV-associated TCR beta chains in a later analysis. Usually a TCR sequence was rare, but some public TCRs were found in many donors.

13 Jbeta primers and 60 Vbeta primers were used for the PCR. The repertoire was sequenced with immunoSEQ multiplex PCR; TCRdb's copy has only in-frame clones and lacks some. The sample records under 150,000 clones, over 70% being singletons. With 0 bases removed from V and 9 bases from J, the gap between germline ends came to 15 bases. Germline CDR1 MNHEY, CDR2 SVGAGI. The CDR3 consists of 16 residues. At the time of sampling, donors were nominally healthy, though unrecorded immune exposures were likely. Sequences were obtained from PBMCs. The chain couples TRBV6-5 to TRBJ1-6; D call uncertain. The TCR originated in a woman aged 40 to 49 in good health and CMV-seronegative. The CDR3 protein is CASSYSVRASSSPLHF. CDR3 nucleotides: TGTGCCAGCAGTTACTCAGTTCGAGCCTCTAGTTCACCCCTCCACTTT.